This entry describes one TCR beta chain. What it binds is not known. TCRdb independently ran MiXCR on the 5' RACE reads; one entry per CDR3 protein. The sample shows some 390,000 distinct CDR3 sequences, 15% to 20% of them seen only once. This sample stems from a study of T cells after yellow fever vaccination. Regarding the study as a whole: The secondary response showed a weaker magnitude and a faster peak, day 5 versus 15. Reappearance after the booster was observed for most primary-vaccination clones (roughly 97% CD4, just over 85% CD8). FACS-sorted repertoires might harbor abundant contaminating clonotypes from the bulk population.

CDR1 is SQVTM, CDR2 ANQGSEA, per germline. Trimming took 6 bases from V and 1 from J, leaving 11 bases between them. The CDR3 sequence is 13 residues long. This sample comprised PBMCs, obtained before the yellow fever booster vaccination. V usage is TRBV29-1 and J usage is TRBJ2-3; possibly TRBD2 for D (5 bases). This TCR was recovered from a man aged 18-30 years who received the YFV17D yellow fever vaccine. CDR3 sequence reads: CSVLTSGTDTQYF. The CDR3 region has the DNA TGCAGCGTCCTTACTAGTGGCACAGATACGCAGTATTTT.